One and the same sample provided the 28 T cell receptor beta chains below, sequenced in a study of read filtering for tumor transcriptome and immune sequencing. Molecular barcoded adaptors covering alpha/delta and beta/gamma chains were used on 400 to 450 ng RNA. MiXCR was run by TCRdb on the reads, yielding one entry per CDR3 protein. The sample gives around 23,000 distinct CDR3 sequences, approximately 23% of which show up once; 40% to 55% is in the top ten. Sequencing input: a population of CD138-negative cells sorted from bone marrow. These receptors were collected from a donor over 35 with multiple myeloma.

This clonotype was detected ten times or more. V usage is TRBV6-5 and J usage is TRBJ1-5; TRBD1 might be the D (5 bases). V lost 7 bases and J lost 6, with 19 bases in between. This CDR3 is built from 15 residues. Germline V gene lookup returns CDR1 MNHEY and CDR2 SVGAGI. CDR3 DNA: TGTGCCAGCAAACTAGACGGGGGGGTAGGTCAGCCCCAGCATTTT. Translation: CASKLDGGVGQPQHF.

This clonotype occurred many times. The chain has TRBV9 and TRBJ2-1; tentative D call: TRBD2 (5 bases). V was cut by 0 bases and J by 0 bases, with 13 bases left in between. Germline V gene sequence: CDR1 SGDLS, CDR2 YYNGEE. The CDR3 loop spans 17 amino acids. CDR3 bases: TGTGCCAGCAGCGTAGACCCCTCGGCGGGCTCCTACAATGAGCAGTTCTTC. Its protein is CASSVDPSAGSYNEQFF.

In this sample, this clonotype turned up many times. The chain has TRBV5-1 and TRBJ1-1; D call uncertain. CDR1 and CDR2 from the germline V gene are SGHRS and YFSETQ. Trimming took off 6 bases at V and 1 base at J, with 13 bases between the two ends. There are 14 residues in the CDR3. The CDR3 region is CASKKTSSNTEAFF. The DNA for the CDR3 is TGCGCCAGCAAGAAAACGTCTTCGAACACTGAAGCTTTCTTT.

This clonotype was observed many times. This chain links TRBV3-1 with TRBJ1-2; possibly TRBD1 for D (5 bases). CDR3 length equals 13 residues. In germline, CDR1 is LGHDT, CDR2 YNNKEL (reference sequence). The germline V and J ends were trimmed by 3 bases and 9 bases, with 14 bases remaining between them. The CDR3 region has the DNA TGTGCCAGCAGCCATGCAGGGTCTGTGCGCTACACCTTC. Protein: CASSHAGSVRYTF.

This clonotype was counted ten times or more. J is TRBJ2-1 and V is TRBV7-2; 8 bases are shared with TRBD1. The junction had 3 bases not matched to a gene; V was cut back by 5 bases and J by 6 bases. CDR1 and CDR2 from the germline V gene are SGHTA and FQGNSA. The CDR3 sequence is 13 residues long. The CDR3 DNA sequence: TGTGCCAGCAGCCCAGGGACAGGCAATGAGCAGTTCTTC. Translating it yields CASSPGTGNEQFF.

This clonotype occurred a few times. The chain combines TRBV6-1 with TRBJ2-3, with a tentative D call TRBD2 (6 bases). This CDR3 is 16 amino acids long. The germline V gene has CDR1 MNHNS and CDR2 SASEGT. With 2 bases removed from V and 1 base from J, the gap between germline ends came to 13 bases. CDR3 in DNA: TGTGCCAGCAGTGAATGGGGGGTCTACGGCACAGATACGCAGTATTTT. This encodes CASSEWGVYGTDTQYF.

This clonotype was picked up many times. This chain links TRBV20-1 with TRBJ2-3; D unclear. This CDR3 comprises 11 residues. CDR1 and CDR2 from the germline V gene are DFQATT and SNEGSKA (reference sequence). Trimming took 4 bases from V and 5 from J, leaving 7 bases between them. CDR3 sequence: CSATMGDTQYF. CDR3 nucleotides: TGCAGTGCTACCATGGGAGATACGCAGTATTTT.

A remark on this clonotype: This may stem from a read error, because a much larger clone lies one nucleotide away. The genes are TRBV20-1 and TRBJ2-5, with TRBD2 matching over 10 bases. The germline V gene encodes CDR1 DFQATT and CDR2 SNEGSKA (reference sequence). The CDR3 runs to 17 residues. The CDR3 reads CSTSPVLSGGARETQYF. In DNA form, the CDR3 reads TGCAGTACTAGTCCCGTCTTAAGCGGGGGGGCGAGAGAGACCCAGTACTTC.

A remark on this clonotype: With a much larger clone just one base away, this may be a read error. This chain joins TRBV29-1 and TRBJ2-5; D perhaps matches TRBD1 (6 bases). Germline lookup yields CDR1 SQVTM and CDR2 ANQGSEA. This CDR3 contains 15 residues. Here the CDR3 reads CIVASPGDVVETQYF. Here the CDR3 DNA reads TGCATCGTTGCCTCTCCAGGGGACGTTGTGGAGACCCAGTACTTC. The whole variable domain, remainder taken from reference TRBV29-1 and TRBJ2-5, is SAVISQKPSRDICQRGTSLTIQCQVDSQVTMMFWYRQQPGQSLTLIATANQGSEATYESGFVIDKFPISRPNLTFSTLTVSNMSPEDSSIYLCIVASPGDVVETQYFGPGTRLLVL.

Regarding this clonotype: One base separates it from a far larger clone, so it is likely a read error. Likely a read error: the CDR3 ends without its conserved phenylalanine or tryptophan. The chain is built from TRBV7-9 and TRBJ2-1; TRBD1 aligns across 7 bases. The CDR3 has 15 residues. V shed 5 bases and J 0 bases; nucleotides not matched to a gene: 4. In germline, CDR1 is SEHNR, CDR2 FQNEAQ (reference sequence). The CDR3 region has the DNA TGTGCCAGCAGCAGCCGGGACAGCTCCTACAATGAGCAGTTCCTC. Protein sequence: CASSSRDSSYNEQFL.

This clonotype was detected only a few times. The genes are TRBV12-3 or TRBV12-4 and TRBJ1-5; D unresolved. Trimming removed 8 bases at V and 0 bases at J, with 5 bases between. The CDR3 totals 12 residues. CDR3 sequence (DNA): TGTGCCAGCCGATATAGCAATCAGCCCCAGCATTTT. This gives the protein CASRYSNQPQHF.

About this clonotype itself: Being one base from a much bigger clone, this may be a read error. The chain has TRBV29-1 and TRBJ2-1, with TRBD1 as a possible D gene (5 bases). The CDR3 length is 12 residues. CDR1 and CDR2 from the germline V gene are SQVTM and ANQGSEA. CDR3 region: CSVDRQLNEQSF. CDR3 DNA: TGCAGCGTTGATCGACAGCTCAATGAGCAGTCCTTC.

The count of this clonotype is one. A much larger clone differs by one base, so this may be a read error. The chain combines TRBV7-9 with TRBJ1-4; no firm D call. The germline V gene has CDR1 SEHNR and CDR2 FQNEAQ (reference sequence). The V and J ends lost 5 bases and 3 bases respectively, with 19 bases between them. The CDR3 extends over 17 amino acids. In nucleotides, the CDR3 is TGTGCCAGCAGCCTCCGGACCGGAGCAGATTCTAATGAAAAACTGTTTTTT. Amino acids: CASSLRTGADSNEKLFF. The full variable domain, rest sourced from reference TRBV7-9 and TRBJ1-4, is DTGVSQNPRHKITKRGQNVTFRCDPISEHNRLYWYRQTLGQGPEFLTYFQNEAQLEKSRLLSDRFSAERPKGSFSTLEIQRTEQGDSAMYLCASSLRTGADSNEKLFFGSGTQLSVL.

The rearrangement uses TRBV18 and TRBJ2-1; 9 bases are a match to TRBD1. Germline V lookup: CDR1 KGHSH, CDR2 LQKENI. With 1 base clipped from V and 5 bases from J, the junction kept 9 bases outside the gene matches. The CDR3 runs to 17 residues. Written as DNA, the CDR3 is TGTGCCAGCTCACCACGTCTGGGACAGGGTCATGACAATGAGCAGTTCTTC. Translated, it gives CASSPRLGQGHDNEQFF.

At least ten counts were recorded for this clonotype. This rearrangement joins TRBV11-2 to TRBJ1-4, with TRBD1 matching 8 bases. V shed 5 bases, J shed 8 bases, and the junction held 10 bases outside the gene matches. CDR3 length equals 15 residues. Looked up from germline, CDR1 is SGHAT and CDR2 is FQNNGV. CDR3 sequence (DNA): TGTGCCAGCAGCCATTTTGACAGGGGAAACGAAAAACTGTTTTTT. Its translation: CASSHFDRGNEKLFF. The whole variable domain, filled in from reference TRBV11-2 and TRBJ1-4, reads EAGVAQSPRYKIIEKRQSVAFWCNPISGHATLYWYQQILGQGPKLLIQFQNNGVVDDSQLPKDRFSAERLKGVDSTLKIQPAKLEDSAVYLCASSHFDRGNEKLFFGSGTQLSVL.

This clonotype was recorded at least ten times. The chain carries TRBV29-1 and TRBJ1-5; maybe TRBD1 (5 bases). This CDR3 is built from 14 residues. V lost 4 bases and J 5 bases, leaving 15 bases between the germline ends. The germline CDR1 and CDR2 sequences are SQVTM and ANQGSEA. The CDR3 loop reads CSVGAGMAHQPQHF. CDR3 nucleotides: TGCAGCGTTGGGGCAGGGATGGCGCATCAGCCCCAGCATTTT.

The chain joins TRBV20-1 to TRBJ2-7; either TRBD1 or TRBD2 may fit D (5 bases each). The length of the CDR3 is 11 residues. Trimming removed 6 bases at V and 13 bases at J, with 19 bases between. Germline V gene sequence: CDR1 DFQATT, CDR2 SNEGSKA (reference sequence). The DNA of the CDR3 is TGCAGTGCCTGGAAGGAAAGCAGGGACTACTTC. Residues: CSAWKESRDYF.

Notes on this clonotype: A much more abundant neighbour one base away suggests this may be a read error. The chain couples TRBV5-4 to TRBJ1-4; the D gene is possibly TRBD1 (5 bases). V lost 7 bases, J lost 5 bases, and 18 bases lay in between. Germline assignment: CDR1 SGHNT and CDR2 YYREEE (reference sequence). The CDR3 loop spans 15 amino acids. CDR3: CASGESGRPNEKLFF. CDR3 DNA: TGTGCCAGCGGCGAGTCAGGGAGGCCGAATGAAAAACTGTTTTTT.

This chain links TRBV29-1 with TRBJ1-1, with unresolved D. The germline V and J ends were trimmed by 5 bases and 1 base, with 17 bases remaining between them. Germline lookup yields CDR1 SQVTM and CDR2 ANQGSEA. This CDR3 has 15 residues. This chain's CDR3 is CSVLRREPRNTEAFF. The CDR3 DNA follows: TGCAGCGTTCTTCGACGGGAACCGCGGAACACTGAAGCTTTCTTT.

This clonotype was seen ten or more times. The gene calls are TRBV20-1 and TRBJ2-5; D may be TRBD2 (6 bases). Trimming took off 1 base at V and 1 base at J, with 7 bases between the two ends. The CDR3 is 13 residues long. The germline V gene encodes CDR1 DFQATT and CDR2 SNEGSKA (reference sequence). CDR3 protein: CSARVGGQETQYF. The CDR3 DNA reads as TGCAGTGCTAGAGTGGGGGGCCAAGAGACCCAGTACTTC.

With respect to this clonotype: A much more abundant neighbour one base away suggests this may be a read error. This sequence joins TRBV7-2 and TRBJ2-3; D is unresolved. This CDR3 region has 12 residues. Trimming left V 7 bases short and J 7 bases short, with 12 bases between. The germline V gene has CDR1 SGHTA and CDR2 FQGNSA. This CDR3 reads CASNPNTNTQYF. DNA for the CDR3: TGTGCCAGCAACCCCAACACGAATACGCAGTATTTT.

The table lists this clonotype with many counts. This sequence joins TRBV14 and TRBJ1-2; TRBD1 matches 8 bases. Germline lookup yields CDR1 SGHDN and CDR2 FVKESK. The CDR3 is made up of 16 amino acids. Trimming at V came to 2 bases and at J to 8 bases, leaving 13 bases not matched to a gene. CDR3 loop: CASSQQSLQGARGYTF. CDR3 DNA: TGTGCCAGCAGCCAACAATCCTTGCAGGGGGCACGCGGCTACACCTTC.

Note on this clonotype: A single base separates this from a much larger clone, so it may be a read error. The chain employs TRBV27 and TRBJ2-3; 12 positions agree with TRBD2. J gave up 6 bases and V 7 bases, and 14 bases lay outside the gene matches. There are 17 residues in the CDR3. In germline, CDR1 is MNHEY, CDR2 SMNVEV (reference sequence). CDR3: CASNPLSTSGGYDTQYF. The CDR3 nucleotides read TGTGCCAGCAATCCTCTATCGACTAGCGGGGGATATGATACGCAGTATTTT.

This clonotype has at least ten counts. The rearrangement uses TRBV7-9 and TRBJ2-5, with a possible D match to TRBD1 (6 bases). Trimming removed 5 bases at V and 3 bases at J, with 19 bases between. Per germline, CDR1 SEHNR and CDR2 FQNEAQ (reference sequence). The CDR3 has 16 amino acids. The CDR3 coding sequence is TGTGCCAGCAGCACATGGCATGCAGGGGAAAAAGAGACCCAGTACTTC. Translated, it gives CASSTWHAGEKETQYF.

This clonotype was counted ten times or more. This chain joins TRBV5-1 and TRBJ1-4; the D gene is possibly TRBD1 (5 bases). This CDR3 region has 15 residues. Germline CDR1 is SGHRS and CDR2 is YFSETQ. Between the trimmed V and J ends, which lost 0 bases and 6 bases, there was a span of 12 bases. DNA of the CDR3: TGCGCCAGCAGCTTGGCCGGCGGGACTTATGAAAAACTGTTTTTT. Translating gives CASSLAGGTYEKLFF.

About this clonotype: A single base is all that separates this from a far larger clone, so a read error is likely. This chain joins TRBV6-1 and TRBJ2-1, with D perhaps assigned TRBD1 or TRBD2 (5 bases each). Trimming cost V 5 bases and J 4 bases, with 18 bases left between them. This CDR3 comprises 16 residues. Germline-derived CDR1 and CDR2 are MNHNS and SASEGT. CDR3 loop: CASSSGSDGAYNEQFF. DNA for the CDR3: TGTGCCAGCAGTTCTGGGTCTGACGGGGCGTACAATGAGCAGTTCTTC.

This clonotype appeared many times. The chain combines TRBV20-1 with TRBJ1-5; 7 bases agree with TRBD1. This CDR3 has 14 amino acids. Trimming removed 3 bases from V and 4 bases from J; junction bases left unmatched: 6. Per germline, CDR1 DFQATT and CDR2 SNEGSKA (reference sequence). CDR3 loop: CSARTGRLNQPQHF. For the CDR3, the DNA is TGCAGTGCTAGGACAGGGCGTTTAAATCAGCCCCAGCATTTT.

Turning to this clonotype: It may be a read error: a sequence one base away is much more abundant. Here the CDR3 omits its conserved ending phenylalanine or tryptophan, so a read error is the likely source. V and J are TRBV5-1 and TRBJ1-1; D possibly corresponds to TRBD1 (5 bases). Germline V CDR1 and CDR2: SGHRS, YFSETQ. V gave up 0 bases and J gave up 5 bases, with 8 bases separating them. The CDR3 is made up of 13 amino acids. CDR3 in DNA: TGCGCCAGCAGCTTGGAAGGGGTAACTGAAGCTTTCCTT. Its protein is CASSLEGVTEAFL.